This T cell receptor beta chain was documented in a study of CD8 T cells in ankylosing spondylitis. V was pared by 5 bases and J by 5 bases, with 6 bases of the junction left unmatched. The CDR3 runs 13 residues. Germline CDR1 reads DFQATT; CDR2 reads SNEGSKA (reference sequence). A remark on this clonotype: Its cognate antigen is unknown.

Study observations and caveats: Among TCR beta sequences, a motif of under ten highly homologous variants appeared characteristic of ankylosing spondylitis blood. Enrichment of disease-linked clones was reportedly significant in matched ankylosing spondylitis synovial fluid.

Each TCR beta library was made by quantitative 5'-RACE that incorporated molecular barcodes. Each CDR3 protein gets one entry after TCRdb re-called the 5' RACE reads with MiXCR. Of about 240,000 distinct CDR3 sequences listed, over 8.5% are singletons. Sequencing was carried out using blood, either unsorted or a sorted T cell fraction (not recorded which). This receptor was obtained from a male donor with ankylosing spondylitis or in good health (not recorded which). The V and J genes are TRBV20-1 and TRBJ2-5, with TRBD1 identical over 9 bases. CDR3 nucleotide sequence: TGCAGTGCTGGGACAGGGTGGTGGGAGACCCAGTACTTC. Its protein is CSAGTGWWETQYF.